The 19 T cell receptor beta chains listed next were all sequenced from one sample in a study of control samples from healthy donors and cancer patients. Sequencing used immunoSEQ multiplex PCR; TCRdb keeps in-frame clones, though not all of them. This table has fewer than 200,000 clones, approximately 94% appearing once. The material sequenced was PBMCs. The receptors here all came from a man in his 60s with colorectal cancer.

The chain carries TRBV27 and TRBJ1-1, with D possibly TRBD1 on 5 matching bases. The V end lost 3 bases, the J end lost 4 bases, and 12 bases lay between the germline ends. Germline assignment: CDR1 MNHEY and CDR2 SMNVEV (reference sequence). The CDR3 is 14 residues long. The CDR3 is CASSFWPRGTEAFF. The DNA of the CDR3 is TGTGCCAGCAGTTTTTGGCCAAGGGGCACTGAAGCTTTCTTT.

The rearrangement uses TRBV27 and TRBJ2-2; D uncertain. V shed 8 bases and J shed 6 bases, with 10 bases lying between them. The CDR3 length is 12 residues. The V gene's germline CDR1 is MNHEY and CDR2 SMNVEV (reference sequence). In DNA, the CDR3 is TGTGCCAGCTCCTACCCCGCCGGGGAGCTGTTTTTT. It codes for CASSYPAGELFF.

The J gene is TRBJ2-3, the V gene TRBV6-5; 9 nucleotides line up with TRBD2. The CDR3 covers 16 residues. The germline gives CDR1 MNHEY, CDR2 SVGAGI. The J segment lost 0 bases and the V segment lost 2 bases, leaving 3 bases of the junction unmatched. CDR3 bases: TGTGCCAGCAGTTACCGCGGGGGGGCTAGCACAGATACGCAGTATTTT. Protein: CASSYRGGASTDTQYF.

The chain recombines TRBV6-6 with TRBJ1-1; maybe TRBD1 (6 bases). The CDR3 consists of 14 residues. V dropped 7 bases and J dropped 4 bases, with 16 bases sitting between them. The germline CDR1 and CDR2 sequences are MNHNY and SVGAGI (reference sequence). The CDR3 sequence is CASTLTDSSTEAFF. The CDR3, as DNA: TGTGCCAGCACTCTCACGGACAGCAGCACTGAAGCTTTCTTT.

Only a few counts were recorded for this clone. This chain connects TRBV24-1 to TRBJ2-1; the D gene is possibly TRBD1 (5 bases). CDR1 KGHDR and CDR2 SFDVKD come from the germline V gene. V lost 3 bases and J 5 bases, leaving 7 bases between the germline ends. The CDR3 has 13 residues. DNA of the CDR3: TGTGCCACCAGTGATGGACACCACAATGAGCAGTTCTTC. Amino acid sequence: CATSDGHHNEQFF.

The chain recombines TRBV7-2 with TRBJ2-3; 12 nucleotides line up with TRBD2. This CDR3 has 16 amino acids. V lost 3 bases and J lost 5; bases outside the gene matches: 6. Germline V gene sequence: CDR1 SGHTA, CDR2 FQGNSA. As DNA, the CDR3 is TGTGCCAGCAGCTTGGTGCTAGCGGGGGGGCGAGATACGCAGTATTTT. Residues: CASSLVLAGGRDTQYF. Looking up the rest from reference TRBV7-2 and TRBJ2-3 gives the full variable domain: GAGVSQSPSNKVTEKGKDVELRCDPISGHTALYWYRQSLGQGLEFLIYFQGNSAPDKSGLPSDRFSAERTGGSVSTLTIQRTQQEDSAVYLCASSLVLAGGRDTQYFGPGTRLTVL.

This clone has a handful of counts. The rearrangement links TRBV7-8 to TRBJ2-5; D gene unclear. The V and J ends lost 1 base and 1 base respectively, with 10 bases between them. The V gene's germline CDR1 is SGHVS and CDR2 FQNEAQ. This CDR3 has 15 amino acids. The CDR3 sequence is CASSLEFLVQETQYF. In DNA form, the CDR3 reads TGTGCCAGCAGCTTAGAGTTTCTCGTCCAAGAGACCCAGTACTTC.

This sequence joins TRBV7-2 and TRBJ1-1, with TRBD1 as a possible D gene (5 bases). V lost 2 bases and J 4 bases, leaving 20 bases between the germline ends. Germline V lookup: CDR1 SGHTA, CDR2 FQGNSA. This CDR3 has 17 amino acids. For the CDR3, the DNA is TGTGCCAGCAGCTTATTTGCCGGGGGGATTGGGGGCACTGAAGCTTTCTTT. The encoded protein is CASSLFAGGIGGTEAFF.

This chain uses TRBV28 with TRBJ2-7; tentatively, D is TRBD2 (6 bases). This CDR3 contains 15 residues. The germline V and J ends were trimmed by 6 bases and 6 bases, with 21 bases remaining between them. The V gene's germline CDR1 is MDHEN and CDR2 SYDVKM. In DNA, the CDR3 is TGTGCCAGCAGGATCGGGACTCCTCTGGGGGGCGAGCAGTACTTC. Protein: CASRIGTPLGGEQYF.

The rearrangement joins TRBV11-2 to TRBJ1-2; D possibly corresponds to TRBD1 (5 bases). This CDR3 comprises 13 residues. V lost 5 bases to trimming and J lost 4 bases, with 11 bases between them. CDR1 is SGHAT and CDR2 is FQNNGV in the germline V gene. Written as DNA, the CDR3 is TGTGCCAGCAGCCCAGCGGGGGTCTATGGCTACACCTTC. It yields the protein CASSPAGVYGYTF.

The J gene is TRBJ2-7, the V gene TRBV20-1; D possibly corresponds to TRBD1 (6 bases). Trimming removed 4 bases from V and 3 bases from J, with 7 bases in between. From germline, CDR1 is DFQATT and CDR2 SNEGSKA (reference sequence). The length of the CDR3 is 11 residues. The CDR3 DNA is TGCAGTGCTACAGGGGACTACGAGCAGTACTTC. Its protein is CSATGDYEQYF.

The chain has TRBV5-1 and TRBJ1-1, with D unresolved. Germline V gene lookup returns CDR1 SGHRS and CDR2 YFSETQ. Deletions cut 2 bases from V and 4 bases from J, with 15 bases between. The CDR3 runs 15 residues. CDR3 protein: CASSFKARGFTEAFF. The CDR3 coding sequence is TGCGCCAGCAGCTTTAAGGCCCGGGGTTTCACTGAAGCTTTCTTT.

The gene calls are TRBV2 and TRBJ1-6; D is unclear. In germline, CDR1 is SNHLY, CDR2 FYNNEI. V lost 7 bases and J 5 bases, leaving 9 bases between the germline ends. This CDR3 has 13 amino acids. DNA for the CDR3: TGTGCCAGCAAAGGGTATGATAATTCACCCCTCCACTTT. Protein sequence: CASKGYDNSPLHF.

The chain's CDR3 is CASSSRGKRDTQYF. The CDR3 nucleotides are TGTGCCAGCAGTTCAAGAGGGAAGAGAGATACGCAGTATTTT. The chain has TRBV6-2 or TRBV6-3 and TRBJ2-3, with a weak D call TRBD2 (5 bases). The CDR3 runs to 14 residues. Trimming stripped 4 bases from V and 5 bases from J, with 13 bases between. Germline V CDR1 and CDR2: MNHEY, SVGEGT.

The chain is built from TRBV30 and TRBJ1-1; D is unclear. V lost 4 bases and J lost 11, with 11 bases in between. The CDR3 totals 10 residues. Germline CDR1 is GTSNPN and CDR2 is SVGIG (reference sequence). The CDR3 protein is CAWIHLVAFF. The CDR3 region has the DNA TGTGCCTGGATACACCTGGTGGCTTTCTTT.

This chain joins TRBV5-1 and TRBJ2-1; D is perhaps TRBD1 (6 bases). CDR1 and CDR2 (germline): SGHRS, YFSETQ. The CDR3 has 15 residues. Trimming stripped 0 bases from V and 5 bases from J, with 12 bases between. This CDR3 is CASSLGQVKNNEQFF. For the CDR3, the DNA is TGCGCCAGCAGCTTGGGACAGGTGAAAAACAATGAGCAGTTCTTC.

This clone has just one count. V is TRBV15 and J is TRBJ1-2; D is possibly TRBD1 (5 bases). Per germline, CDR1 LNHNV and CDR2 YYDKDF (reference sequence). V shed 0 bases and J shed 6 bases, with 11 bases lying between them. The CDR3 has 14 amino acids. CDR3 in DNA: TGTGCCACCAGCAGAGACAGGGCGGTTGATGGCTACACCTTC. It encodes CATSRDRAVDGYTF.

The CDR3 DNA follows: TGTGCCACCAGTGATCAGGGACAGGGGTTGGAGACCCAGTACTTC. Its translation is CATSDQGQGLETQYF. This chain joins TRBV24-1 and TRBJ2-5; 10 positions match TRBD1. There are 15 residues in the CDR3. Germline values: CDR1 KGHDR, CDR2 SFDVKD. The junction had 5 bases not matched to a gene; V was cut back by 3 bases and J by 5 bases.

The chain links TRBV21-1 to TRBJ1-5; the D call in the table, TRBD1, was not verified against the DNA. TRBV21-1 is reported as a pseudogene. CDR3 length equals 17 residues. CDR3 DNA sequence: TGTGCCAGCAGCAAAGATGCGGACAGTTGGGGCAATCAGCCCCAGCATTTT. Translation gives CASSKDADSWGNQPQHF.